This T cell receptor (beta chain) is drawn from a study of blood T cells in healthy people across ages. Study as a whole: Template switching captured about one barcoded beta molecule per two T cells.

Then a second PCR, running roughly 7 to 11 cycles, was carried out with a sample-barcoded 5' primer and a J-beta primer mix. The yield of each sample was at least 2.5 million CDR3-containing paired-end reads. Using its own MiXCR run on the 5' RACE reads, TCRdb lists one record per CDR3 protein. This sample has 650,000 to 1,000,000 distinct CDR3 sequences, with under 40% found just once. CDR3 length: 16 amino acids. The ends lost 5 bases at V and 1 base at J; junction bases unmatched: 9. Germline CDR1 is SGHRS and CDR2 is YFSETQ. Study observations and caveats: Diversity estimated from one million T cells was considered an underestimate.

Each sample yielded at least 5 micrograms of PBMC total RNA. This clonotype showed up just a few times. Its target is unknown. The J gene is TRBJ2-1, the V gene TRBV5-1, with TRBD2 matching 7 bases. This receptor was identified in a man between 18 and 35 years old in good health. Input material: blood. DNA for the CDR3: TGCGCCAGCAGGCGACTAGCCGAATTGTCCTACAATGAGCAGTTCTTC. Translating gives CASRRLAELSYNEQFF.